Following are 28 T cell receptor beta chains from one sample sequenced in a study of T-cell memory formation after mild COVID-19. TCRdb reanalysed the 5' RACE reads using MiXCR and keeps one entry per CDR3 protein. The table shows about 270,000 distinct CDR3 sequences, with roughly 17% occurring only once. The specimen sequenced was PBMCs or a T cell subset sorted from them (not recorded which). Receptor source: a man between 18 and 35 years old who had mild COVID-19 (a few samples of this study predate the infection). Cell type and time point are not known.

The chain has TRBV5-4 and TRBJ2-1, with 15 nucleotides matching TRBD2. Looked up from germline, CDR1 is SGHNT and CDR2 is YYREEE (reference sequence). This CDR3 spans 18 amino acids. Trimming cost V 4 bases and J 4 bases; bases outside gene matches: 9. DNA for the CDR3: TGTGCCAGCAGCAAAGGACTAGCGGGGGGGCTCGGATACAATGAGCAGTTCTTC. It encodes CASSKGLAGGLGYNEQFF.

This clonotype occurred a few times. The chain uses TRBV12-3 or TRBV12-4 and TRBJ2-1, with 13 bases aligning to TRBD2. CDR3 size: 14 residues. J was trimmed by 10 bases and V by 5 bases; bases with no gene match: 5. CDR3 nucleotides: TGTGCCAGCAGTCCTGGACTAGCGGGGGCGGAGCAGTTCTTC. This translates into CASSPGLAGAEQFF.

This clonotype was counted only a few times. The V and J genes are TRBV2 and TRBJ2-1; maybe TRBD1 (5 bases). Germline assignment: CDR1 SNHLY and CDR2 FYNNEI. The CDR3 has 15 residues. Trimming shortened V by 5 bases and J by 0 bases, and 11 bases separated the two germline ends. The CDR3 protein is CASSSDRSSYNEQFF. CDR3 bases: TGTGCCAGCAGTTCCGACAGAAGCTCCTACAATGAGCAGTTCTTC.

The table lists this clonotype with many counts. The gene calls are TRBV6-5 and TRBJ1-2; a weak D match, TRBD1 (6 bases). Trimming took off 6 bases at V and 4 bases at J, with 12 bases between the two ends. CDR1 and CDR2 from the germline V gene are MNHEY and SVGAGI. This CDR3 has 13 amino acids. Here the CDR3 DNA reads TGTGCCAGCAGAGCCGGACAGTTCTATGGCTACACCTTC. Encoded protein: CASRAGQFYGYTF.

For the CDR3, the DNA is TGTGCCAGCAGTTTCCTGCGGAACACTGAAGCTTTCTTT. Protein product: CASSFLRNTEAFF. V gene TRBV28 combines with J gene TRBJ1-1; D ambiguous. Germline loops: CDR1 MDHEN, CDR2 SYDVKM. The CDR3 length is 13 residues. V dropped 3 bases and J dropped 1 base, with 6 bases sitting between them.

This clonotype was seen a handful of times. V and J are TRBV5-1 and TRBJ2-3; TRBD1 aligns across 7 bases. Per the germline V gene, CDR1 is SGHRS and CDR2 is YFSETQ. This CDR3 is built from 16 residues. The trim removed 0 bases at V and 3 bases at J, leaving 7 bases unmatched. In DNA, the CDR3 is TGCGCCAGCAGCTTGGGAGTGGGACAGCCTACAGATACGCAGTATTTT. Its translation: CASSLGVGQPTDTQYF.

V gene TRBV20-1 combines with J gene TRBJ1-6; D gene uncertain. Between the trimmed V and J ends, which lost 6 bases and 17 bases, there was a span of 20 bases. This CDR3 region has 12 residues. CDR1 and CDR2 from the germline V gene are DFQATT and SNEGSKA (reference sequence). The CDR3 is CSAARTPAEVHF. The CDR3 DNA sequence: TGCAGTGCAGCCCGGACGCCAGCGGAGGTCCACTTT.

This clonotype was detected only a few times. This sequence joins TRBV12-3 or TRBV12-4 and TRBJ1-2; D is unclear. V was clipped by 3 bases and J by 12 bases, with 17 bases between them. The CDR3 loop spans 13 amino acids. CDR3 sequence reads: CASSLGSDQIHTF. Written as DNA, the CDR3 is TGTGCCAGCAGTTTGGGATCAGACCAGATCCACACCTTC.

This rearrangement joins TRBV7-9 to TRBJ2-3, with 12 bases that match TRBD1. V trimming: 6 bases; J trimming: 4 bases; junction bases outside the gene matches: 11. CDR3 size: 17 residues. The germline V gene encodes CDR1 SEHNR and CDR2 FQNEAQ (reference sequence). In DNA form, the CDR3 reads TGTGCCAGCAGGCCCGGGACAGGGGGCGAGTTTTCAGATACGCAGTATTTT. This encodes CASRPGTGGEFSDTQYF.

This clonotype was counted between two and nine times. The chain links TRBV5-1 to TRBJ1-1; no clear D gene. This CDR3 has 13 amino acids. V was shortened by 3 bases and J by 6 bases, with 12 bases between the two germline ends. Per the germline V gene, CDR1 is SGHRS and CDR2 is YFSETQ. CDR3 residues: CASSSDGSAEAFF. The CDR3 nucleotides are TGCGCCAGCAGCTCGGACGGGTCCGCTGAAGCTTTCTTT.

V and J are TRBV15 and TRBJ1-2, with D possibly matching TRBD1 (6 bases). V lost 5 bases and J lost 3, with 10 bases in between. Germline V gene data show CDR1 as LNHNV and CDR2 as YYDKDF (reference sequence). This CDR3 spans 13 amino acids. CDR3 nucleotides: TGTGCCACCAGCGCGGACAGACACTATGGCTACACCTTC. This translates into CATSADRHYGYTF.

The chain is built from TRBV24-1 and TRBJ1-5; 10 bases fit TRBD1. V gave up 9 bases and J gave up 4 bases; unmatched junction bases: 2. The CDR3 covers 13 residues. The germline gives CDR1 KGHDR, CDR2 SFDVKD. The chain's CDR3 is CATQDRGNQPQHF. CDR3 sequence (DNA): TGTGCCACCCAGGACAGGGGGAATCAGCCCCAGCATTTT.

This clonotype was recorded many times. The chain carries TRBV20-1 and TRBJ2-3, with D tentatively TRBD2 (6 bases). Deletions cut 3 bases from V and 5 bases from J, with 12 bases between. CDR1 is DFQATT and CDR2 is SNEGSKA in the germline V gene (reference sequence). CDR3 length equals 13 residues. The CDR3 sequence is CSASARTKDTQYF. The CDR3 DNA reads TGCAGTGCTAGTGCCCGGACTAAAGATACGCAGTATTTT.

This clonotype turned up a few times. The chain is built from TRBV2 and TRBJ2-3, with D possibly called TRBD1 or TRBD2 (5 bases each). V gave up 0 bases and J gave up 5 bases, with 12 bases separating them. This CDR3 comprises 15 residues. Germline V gives CDR1 SNHLY, CDR2 FYNNEI. CDR3 amino acids: CASSEAGVRVDTQYF. The CDR3 DNA reads TGTGCCAGCAGTGAAGCGGGGGTCCGCGTAGATACGCAGTATTTT. The whole variable domain, filled in from reference TRBV2 and TRBJ2-3, reads EPEVTQTPSHQVTQMGQEVILRCVPISNHLYFYWYRQILGQKVEFLVSFYNNEISEKSEIFDDQFSVERPDGSNFTLKIRSTKLEDSAMYFCASSEAGVRVDTQYFGPGTRLTVL.

The rearrangement uses TRBV7-6 and TRBJ2-3; perhaps TRBD1 as D (6 bases). Germline loops: CDR1 SGHVS, CDR2 FNYEAQ. The V end lost 5 bases, the J end lost 0 bases, and 21 bases lay between the germline ends. The CDR3 spans 18 residues. The chain's CDR3 is CASSVTQEDSASTDTQYF. CDR3 DNA sequence: TGTGCCAGCAGCGTAACCCAAGAGGACAGCGCTAGCACAGATACGCAGTATTTT.

The gene calls are TRBV2 and TRBJ2-3; maybe TRBD2 (6 bases). Trimming took off 5 bases at V and 2 bases at J, with 14 bases between the two ends. The length of the CDR3 is 15 residues. CDR1 and CDR2 (germline): SNHLY, FYNNEI. For the CDR3, the DNA is TGTGCCAGCAGTCCCGGCGAGCGGGTCACAGATACGCAGTATTTT. This translates into CASSPGERVTDTQYF. Full variable domain (outside the CDR3, taken from reference TRBV2 and TRBJ2-3): EPEVTQTPSHQVTQMGQEVILRCVPISNHLYFYWYRQILGQKVEFLVSFYNNEISEKSEIFDDQFSVERPDGSNFTLKIRSTKLEDSAMYFCASSPGERVTDTQYFGPGTRLTVL.

The V and J genes are TRBV12-5 and TRBJ2-7; TRBD1 is a possible D gene (6 bases). CDR3 size: 15 residues. Deletions cut 4 bases from V and 2 bases from J, with 15 bases between. Germline values: CDR1 LGHNT, CDR2 FRNRAP. Here the CDR3 DNA reads TGTGCTAGTGGTTACACCAGGGGTCGACCCTACGAGCAGTACTTC. As protein: CASGYTRGRPYEQYF.

This clonotype was detected many times. V usage is TRBV3-1 and J usage is TRBJ1-1; no definite D call. V gave up 4 bases and J gave up 2 bases, with 11 bases separating them. The CDR3 runs to 14 residues. Germline lookup yields CDR1 LGHDT and CDR2 YNNKEL (reference sequence). This CDR3 is CASSPSEANTEAFF. CDR3 bases: TGTGCCAGCAGCCCGAGTGAGGCTAACACTGAAGCTTTCTTT.

This chain uses TRBV20-1 with TRBJ1-5; D remains ambiguous. Germline V lookup: CDR1 DFQATT, CDR2 SNEGSKA (reference sequence). The CDR3 covers 15 residues. The V gene lost 1 base and the J gene lost 5 bases, with 15 bases spanning the gap. This CDR3 reads CSARASERVDQPQHF. The CDR3 region has the DNA TGCAGTGCTAGAGCGTCGGAGCGGGTAGATCAGCCCCAGCATTTT.

The genes are TRBV4-3 and TRBJ2-5; perhaps TRBD2 as D (7 bases). The CDR3 extends over 18 amino acids. V was shortened by 4 bases and J by 5 bases, with 26 bases between the two germline ends. The germline V gene encodes CDR1 LGHNA and CDR2 YSLEER. The CDR3 DNA reads TGCGCCAGCAGCCCGATCTTTAATGGGGGGGGCCGTTTGGAGACCCAGTACTTC. It specifies CASSPIFNGGGRLETQYF.

The table lists this clonotype with a few counts. The V and J genes are TRBV18 and TRBJ2-5; D remains ambiguous. V shed 5 bases and J shed 4 bases, with 23 bases lying between them. CDR1 is KGHSH, CDR2 LQKENI, per germline. CDR3 length: 17 amino acids. As DNA, the CDR3 is TGTGCCAGCTCAGCGTTTGGTGTTAGCTGGGAAAGAGAGACCCAGTACTTC. This encodes CASSAFGVSWERETQYF.

This clonotype appeared a few times. The chain uses TRBV10-3 and TRBJ1-2; D perhaps matches TRBD1 (5 bases). The CDR3 has 14 amino acids. Germline values: CDR1 ENHRY, CDR2 SYGVKD. The V and J ends lost 5 bases and 0 bases respectively, with 10 bases between them. The CDR3: CAISLGRTNYGYTF. The CDR3 nucleotides read TGTGCCATCAGTCTGGGACGGACTAACTATGGCTACACCTTC.

This clonotype has ten or more counts. J is TRBJ1-4 and V is TRBV12-3 or TRBV12-4, with D perhaps TRBD1 (6 bases). The CDR3 covers 14 residues. V was clipped by 6 bases and J by 7 bases, with 15 bases between them. For the CDR3, the DNA is TGTGCCAGCAGCAAGGGGGGGGAGAGTGAAAAACTGTTTTTT. This encodes CASSKGGESEKLFF.

The rearrangement joins TRBV5-6 to TRBJ1-5, with D perhaps matching TRBD1 (5 bases). The CDR3 spans 14 residues. V was shortened by 2 bases and J by 3 bases, with 9 bases between the two germline ends. The germline V gene encodes CDR1 SGHDT and CDR2 YYEEEE. The CDR3 protein is CASSLRGVNQPQHF. CDR3 in DNA: TGTGCCAGCAGCTTACGAGGGGTCAATCAGCCCCAGCATTTT.

This clonotype was seen only a few times. J is TRBJ2-3 and V is TRBV15; 9 bases map to TRBD2. Trimming cost V 2 bases and J 6 bases; bases outside gene matches: 9. CDR3 length: 16 residues. Looked up from germline, CDR1 is LNHNV and CDR2 is YYDKDF (reference sequence). CDR3 nucleotides: TGTGCCACCAGCAGACAGCTAGCGGGGTCGTCGGATACGCAGTATTTT. Translating gives CATSRQLAGSSDTQYF.

The chain joins TRBV7-9 to TRBJ2-3; D may be TRBD1 (6 bases). V was cut by 1 base and J by 2 bases, with 10 bases left in between. The germline V gene has CDR1 SEHNR and CDR2 FQNEAQ (reference sequence). There are 15 residues in the CDR3. The DNA of the CDR3 is TGTGCCAGCAGCTTAGGAGAGGGGGTCACAGATACGCAGTATTTT. Its protein product is CASSLGEGVTDTQYF.

This clonotype was found once. The rearrangement links TRBV27 to TRBJ1-2; tentatively, D is TRBD1 (6 bases). CDR3 length: 13 residues. Germline assignment: CDR1 MNHEY and CDR2 SMNVEV (reference sequence). The ends were cut back, 4 bases at V and 7 bases at J, with 13 bases in the middle. Written as DNA, the CDR3 is TGTGCCAGCAGTTCGGCAGGGGTGACTGGCTACACCTTC. Its protein product is CASSSAGVTGYTF.

This clonotype was picked up many times. This rearrangement joins TRBV7-2 to TRBJ2-3, with TRBD2 identical over 12 bases. The CDR3 spans 16 residues. In germline, CDR1 is SGHTA, CDR2 FQGNSA. The junction had 7 bases not matched to a gene; V was cut back by 5 bases and J by 4 bases. This CDR3 is CASSRTSSGGADTQYF. The CDR3 coding sequence is TGTGCCAGCAGCCGGACCTCTAGCGGGGGGGCAGATACGCAGTATTTT.